The entry below describes one TCR beta chain. Its antigen is unknown. No clone much larger than this one lies a single base away; base qualities are absent. At the junction V is shortened by 5 bases and J by 0 bases; bases outside the gene matches: 11. CDR1 MRHNA and CDR2 SNTAGT were looked up in the germline V gene. Reading from cysteine to phenylalanine, the CDR3 counts 17 amino acids. Of the read, only the CDR3 DNA is kept; its 51 bases are in frame from base 1. The CDR3 regions of human TCRbeta chains were subjected to immunosequencing. In the original analysis: TCRs in the repertoires were compared against a reference library of SARS-CoV-2-specific TCRs that had been generated with the MIRA antigen-specificity platform. Breadth was defined as the fraction of unique TCRs that were SARS-CoV-2-associated, and depth was defined as the fraction of total T cells that were SARS-CoV-2-associated. Each spike-specific TCR was assigned to its reactive spike region and to a CD4 or CD8 class using the MIRA data. Log10-transformed breadth and depth values were compared by one-way ANOVA with Sidak's multiple comparisons tests. TCRdb limited this immuneACCESS table to in-frame rearrangements with V and J called. A share of clones is missing; checked studies link under half to unresolved V genes, and the rest is unexplained. For V, J and clone size, that table is used; D and trimming come from the DNA. The sample includes approximately 170,000 clones, with 80% to 90% observed a single time. The ten largest clonotypes hold roughly 6.9% of the sample.

The data stem from a study of T cell responses to AZD1222 COVID-19 vaccine (dated by TCRdb to about 2021). With respect to the entire study: AZD1222 recipients given second doses at about 4 weeks or at about 12 weeks were pooled, since spike-specific TCR depth and breadth were not found to differ between the two schedules. A total of about 250 trial participants underwent TCR sequencing, of whom 200 to 220 had received two doses of AZD1222 and roughly 26 had received two doses of the MenACWY control vaccine. Trial participants were enrolled by age into 18-55, 56-69 and 70-plus year subgroups, with about 150, 28 and 57 TCR-sequenced participants respectively. Study-wide findings and limitations: Reportedly, close to half of the unique spike-specific TCRs recognized epitopes lying outside the regions that are mutated in the B.1.351 and B.1.1.7 variants. The vaccine-associated CD4 TCRs covered the entire spike protein, and the dominant responses fell in regions 160-218 and 743-854. In the small 56-69-year group, the increase in depth fell short of significance, most likely because of low power. After two AZD1222 doses, both the breadth and the depth of spike-specific TCRs were significantly higher than at day 0 and than in MenACWY recipients. Because no day 14 peak-response samples were available, repertoires were characterized only after the peak T cell response. Conclusions about previously exposed vaccinees are limited because only six or seven AZD1222 recipients were SARS-CoV-2 seropositive at baseline. Participants were mostly white British and included more females than males, and it was suggested by the authors that clonal diversity may have been underestimated.

What this sample's time point label stands for: baseline before first vaccination. The vaccinee samples were drawn from two UK trials, COV001 and COV002, one of which was a single-blind randomized controlled phase 2/3 trial testing AZD1222 (ChAdOx1 nCoV-19) in healthy adults. Trial participant PBMC samples were collected at day 0 and day 28 after the second dose for TCRbeta chain sequencing. The V and J segments used are TRBV6-4 and TRBJ2-3, with 7 bases in between that match TRBD2. This clonotype originated in an adult in good health. The input for sequencing was peripheral blood, taken on day 0 of AZD1222 vaccination. The CDR3 is CASSPRGTTTSTDTQYF. The nucleotide sequence is TGTGCCAGCAGTCCGCGGGGGACCACCACTAGCACAGATACGCAGTATTTT.